This TCR beta chain was recorded in a study of blood T cell repertoires in COVID-19. Here immunoSEQ multiplex PCR was the method, and the copy in TCRdb shows in-frame clones only, minus some. The data hold 250,000 to 350,000 clones, with roughly 86% observed a single time. V shed 1 base and J shed 2 bases, with 6 bases lying between them. Germline loops: CDR1 SEHNR, CDR2 FQNEAQ (reference sequence). The CDR3 consists of 14 residues. Those who participated ranged in age from about 18 to 89 years and resided in some 24 US areas. This sequence joins TRBV7-9 and TRBJ1-5; no definite D call. Sequenced: PBMCs or T cells enriched from blood (not recorded which). The receptor was isolated from a woman aged 30 to 39 who had recovered from COVID-19. The CDR3 DNA follows: TGTGCCAGCAGCTTAGGCAGCGGCAATCAGCCCCAGCATTTT. It codes for CASSLGSGNQPQHF.